The sequence of this TCR beta chain was determined in a study of T cell responses to AZD1222 COVID-19 vaccine. With 3 bases removed from V and 4 bases from J, the gap between germline ends came to 19 bases. The CDR3 is 17 amino acids. Per germline, CDR1 KGHSH and CDR2 LQKENI. Libraries were prepared by immunoSEQ multiplex PCR; TCRdb keeps only in-frame clonotypes and omits some of them. This sample has 150,000 to 200,000 clones, with more than 80% found just once. V gene TRBV18 combines with J gene TRBJ2-1; tentatively, D is TRBD1 (6 bases). The sequence was obtained from an adult in good health. This material consisted of peripheral blood, taken on day 0 of AZD1222 vaccination. CDR3 residues: CASSPSDRPVGYNEQFF. The CDR3 bases are TGTGCCAGCTCACCTTCCGACAGGCCCGTTGGTTACAATGAGCAGTTCTTC. Filled out from reference TRBV18 and TRBJ2-1, the complete variable domain reads NAGVMQNPRHLVRRRGQEARLRCSPMKGHSHVYWYRQLPEEGLKFMVYLQKENIIDESGMPKERFSAEFPKEGPSILRIQQVVRGDSAAYFCASSPSDRPVGYNEQFFGPGTRLTVL.